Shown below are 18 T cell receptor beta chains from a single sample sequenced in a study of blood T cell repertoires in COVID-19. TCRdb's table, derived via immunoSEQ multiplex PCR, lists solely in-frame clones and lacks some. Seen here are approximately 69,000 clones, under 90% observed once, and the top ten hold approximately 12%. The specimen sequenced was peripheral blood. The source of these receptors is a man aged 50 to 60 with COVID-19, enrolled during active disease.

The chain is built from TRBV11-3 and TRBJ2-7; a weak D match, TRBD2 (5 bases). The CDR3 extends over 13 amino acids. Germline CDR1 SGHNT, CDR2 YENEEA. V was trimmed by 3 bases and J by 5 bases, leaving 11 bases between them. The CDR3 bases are TGTGCCAGCAGCTTCTCTAGCACCCACGAGCAGTACTTC. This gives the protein CASSFSSTHEQYF.

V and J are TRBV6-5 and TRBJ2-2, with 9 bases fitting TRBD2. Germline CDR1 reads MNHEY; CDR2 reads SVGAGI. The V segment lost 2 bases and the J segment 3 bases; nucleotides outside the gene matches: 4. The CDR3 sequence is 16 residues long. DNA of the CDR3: TGTGCCAGCAGTTACGGGGCTAGCGGGGACACCGGGGAGCTGTTTTTT. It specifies CASSYGASGDTGELFF.

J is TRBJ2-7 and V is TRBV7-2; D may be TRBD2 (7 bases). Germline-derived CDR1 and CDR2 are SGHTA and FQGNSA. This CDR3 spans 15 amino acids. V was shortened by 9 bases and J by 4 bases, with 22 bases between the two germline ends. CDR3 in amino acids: CASGGGGHNFYEQYF. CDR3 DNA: TGTGCCAGTGGAGGGGGGGGCCACAACTTTTACGAGCAGTACTTC.

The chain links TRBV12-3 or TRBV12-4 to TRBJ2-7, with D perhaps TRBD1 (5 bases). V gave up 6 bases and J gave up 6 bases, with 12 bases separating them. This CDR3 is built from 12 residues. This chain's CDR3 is CASRRTGAEQYF. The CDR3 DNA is TGTGCCAGCAGACGAACAGGAGCCGAGCAGTACTTC.

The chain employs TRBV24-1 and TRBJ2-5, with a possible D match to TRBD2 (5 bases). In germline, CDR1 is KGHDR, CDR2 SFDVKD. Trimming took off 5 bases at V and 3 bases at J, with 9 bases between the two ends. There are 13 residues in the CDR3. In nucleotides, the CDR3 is TGTGCCACCAGTGGTGGGAGAGAAGAGACCCAGTACTTC. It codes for CATSGGREETQYF.

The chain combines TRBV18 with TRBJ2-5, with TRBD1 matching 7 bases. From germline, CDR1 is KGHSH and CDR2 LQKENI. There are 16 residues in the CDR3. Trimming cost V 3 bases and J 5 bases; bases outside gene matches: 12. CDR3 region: CASSPPYRGSPETQYF. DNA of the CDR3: TGTGCCAGCTCACCTCCATACAGGGGATCTCCGGAGACCCAGTACTTC.

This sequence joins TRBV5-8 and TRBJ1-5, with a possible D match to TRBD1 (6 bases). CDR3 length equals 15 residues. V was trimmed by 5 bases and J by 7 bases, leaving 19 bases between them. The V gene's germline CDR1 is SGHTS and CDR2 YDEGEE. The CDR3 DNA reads TGTGCCAGCAGTCACGAGGGGGGGAAAACCCAGCCCCAGCATTTT. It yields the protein CASSHEGGKTQPQHF.

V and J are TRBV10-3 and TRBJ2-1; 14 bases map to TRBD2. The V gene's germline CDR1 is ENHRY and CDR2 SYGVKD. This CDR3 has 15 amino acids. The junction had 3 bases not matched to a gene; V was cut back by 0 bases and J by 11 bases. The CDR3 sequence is CAISESGTSGGQQFF. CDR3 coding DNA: TGTGCCATCAGTGAGTCGGGGACTAGCGGGGGACAGCAGTTCTTC.

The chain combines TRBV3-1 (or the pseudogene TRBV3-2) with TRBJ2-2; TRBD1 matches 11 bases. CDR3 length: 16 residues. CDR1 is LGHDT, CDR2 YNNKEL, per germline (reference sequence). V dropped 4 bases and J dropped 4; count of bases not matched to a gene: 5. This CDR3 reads CASSRGQGVGTGELFF. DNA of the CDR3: TGTGCCAGCAGCCGGGGACAGGGGGTCGGCACCGGGGAGCTGTTTTTT.

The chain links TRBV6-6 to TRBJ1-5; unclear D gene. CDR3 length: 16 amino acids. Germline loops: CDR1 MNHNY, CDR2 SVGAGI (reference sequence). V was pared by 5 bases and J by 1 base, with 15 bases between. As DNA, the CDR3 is TGTGCCAGCAGTACCGATTCACCAACAAGCAATCAGCCCCAGCATTTT. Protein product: CASSTDSPTSNQPQHF.

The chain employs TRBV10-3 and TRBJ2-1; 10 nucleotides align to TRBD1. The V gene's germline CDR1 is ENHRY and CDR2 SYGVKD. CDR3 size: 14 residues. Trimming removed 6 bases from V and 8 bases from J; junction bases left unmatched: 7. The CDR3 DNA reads TGTGCCATCAGCCCGGGACAGGGGTATCATGAGCAGTTCTTC. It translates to CAISPGQGYHEQFF.

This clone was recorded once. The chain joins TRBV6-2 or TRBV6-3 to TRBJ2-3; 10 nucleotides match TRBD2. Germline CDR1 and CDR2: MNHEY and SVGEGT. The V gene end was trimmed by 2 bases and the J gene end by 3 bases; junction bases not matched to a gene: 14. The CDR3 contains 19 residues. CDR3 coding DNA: TGTGCCAGCAGTTACCCTTTGGATAGCGGGGGGCCGGGTACAGATACGCAGTATTTT. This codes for CASSYPLDSGGPGTDTQYF.

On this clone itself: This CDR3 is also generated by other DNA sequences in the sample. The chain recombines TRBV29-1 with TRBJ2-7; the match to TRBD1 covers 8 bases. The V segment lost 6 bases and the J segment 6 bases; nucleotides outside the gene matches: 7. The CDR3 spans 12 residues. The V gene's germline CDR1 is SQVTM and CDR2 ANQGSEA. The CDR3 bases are TGCAGCGTCGGTACAGGGGGAGGCGAGCAGTACTTC. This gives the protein CSVGTGGGEQYF.

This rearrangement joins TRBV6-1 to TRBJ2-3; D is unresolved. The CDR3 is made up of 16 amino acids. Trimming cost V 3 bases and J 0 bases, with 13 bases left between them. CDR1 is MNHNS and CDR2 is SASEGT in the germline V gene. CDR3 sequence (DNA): TGTGCCAGCAGTGATCAGTTCGGGTCAAGCACAGATACGCAGTATTTT. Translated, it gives CASSDQFGSSTDTQYF.

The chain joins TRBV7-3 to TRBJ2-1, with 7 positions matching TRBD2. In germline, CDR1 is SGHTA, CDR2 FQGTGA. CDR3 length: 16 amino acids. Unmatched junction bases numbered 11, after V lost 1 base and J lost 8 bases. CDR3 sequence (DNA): TGTGCCAGCAGCTTAATCCCGGGGGGAGCCGGGTATGAGCAGTTCTTC. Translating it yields CASSLIPGGAGYEQFF. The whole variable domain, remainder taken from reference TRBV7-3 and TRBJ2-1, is GAGVSQTPSNKVTEKGKYVELRCDPISGHTALYWYRQSLGQGPEFLIYFQGTGAADDSGLPNDRFFAVRPEGSVSTLKIQRTERGDSAVYLCASSLIPGGAGYEQFFGPGTRLTVL.

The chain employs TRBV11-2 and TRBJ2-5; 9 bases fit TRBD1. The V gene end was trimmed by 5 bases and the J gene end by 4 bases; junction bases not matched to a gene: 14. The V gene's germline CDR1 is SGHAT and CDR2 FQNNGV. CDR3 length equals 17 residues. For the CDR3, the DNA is TGTGCCAGCAGCCGTAACACCGGGACAGGGAGGGCAGAGACCCAGTACTTC. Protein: CASSRNTGTGRAETQYF.

CDR3 DNA sequence: TGTGCCAGCAGGATAGTCAGCAATCAGCCCCAGCATTTT. Amino acid sequence: CASRIVSNQPQHF. The chain uses TRBV9 and TRBJ1-5, with no clear D. CDR3 size: 13 residues. Germline-derived CDR1 and CDR2 are SGDLS and YYNGEE. The V end was cut by 5 bases, the J end by 1 base, with 7 bases between.

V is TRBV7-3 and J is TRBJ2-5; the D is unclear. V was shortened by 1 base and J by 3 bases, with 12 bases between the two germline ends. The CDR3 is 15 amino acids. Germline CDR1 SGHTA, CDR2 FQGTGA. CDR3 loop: CASSLNSRGEETQYF. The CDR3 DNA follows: TGTGCCAGCAGCTTAAATAGTCGCGGAGAAGAGACCCAGTACTTC.